This T cell receptor beta chain was obtained from a study of cytomegalovirus exposure and HLA in healthy donors. Study observations and caveats: Previous analysis showed most TCR beta V segments were productive about 90% or about 30% of the time.

Regarding this clone: Its antigen remains unidentified.

Looked up from germline, CDR1 is ENHRY and CDR2 is SYGVKD. The germline V and J ends were trimmed by 4 bases and 4 bases, with 10 bases remaining between them. The CDR3 is 13 residues long. The PCR used 60 Vbeta and 13 Jbeta primers. Only in-frame clones appear in the TCRdb table, and some are missing; sequencing was by immunoSEQ multiplex PCR. The sample gives some 200,000 clones, 75% to 90% of which show up once; 6.3% is in the top ten. The source is a middle-aged man in good health and CMV-seropositive. Sequencing was carried out using PBMCs. The chain uses TRBV10-3 and TRBJ2-5; weak D call: TRBD1 (5 bases). CDR3 DNA sequence: TGTGCCATCAGTGCGGCGCAGGGAGAGACCCAGTACTTC. Its translation is CAISAAQGETQYF.